This TCR beta chain was identified during a study of human T cells and chemical hapten exposure. Time point specified: healthy volunteer bleed at 6 weeks. The authors' total RNA extraction used unfractionated whole blood. This clonotype has ten or more counts. TCRdb called the RACE reads again in MiXCR, with one record for every CDR3 protein. Among roughly 71,000 distinct CDR3 sequences, approximately 6.5% were seen once, and the ten largest hold 3% to 4%. V dropped 4 bases and J dropped 8 bases, with 9 bases sitting between them. Germline assignment: CDR1 SGHTA and CDR2 FQGTGA. The CDR3 length is 13 residues.

This chain joins TRBV7-3 and TRBJ1-6; TRBD1 is a possible D gene (6 bases). Sample: whole blood. The sequence was obtained from a female donor in good health. Some clones in this sample may be carry-over from other donors' samples. The CDR3 DNA reads TGTGCCAGCAGCTGGGACACTGATTCACCCCTCCACTTT. Amino acids: CASSWDTDSPLHF. Full variable domain (missing parts from reference TRBV7-3 and TRBJ1-6): GAGVSQTPSNKVTEKGKYVELRCDPISGHTALYWYRQSLGQGPEFLIYFQGTGAADDSGLPNDRFFAVRPEGSVSTLKIQRTERGDSAVYLCASSWDTDSPLHFGNGTRLTVT.